This T cell receptor beta chain was retrieved from a study of CD8+ T cells in alopecia areata (dated by TCRdb to between 2017 and 2018). Notes on the research overall: The treated patients took part in an open-label pilot trial in which moderate-to-severe alopecia areata was treated with oral tofacitinib at 5 to 10 mg twice daily. Tofacitinib was given for 6 to 18 months, followed by 6 months of follow-up off drug to assess delayed response and recurrence. Amplification of TCRbeta CDR3 regions was done by immunoSEQ multiplex PCR using 35 Vbeta forward primers and 13 Jbeta reverse primers. Scalp clonality was compared among normal scalp (n=4), patchy alopecia areata scalp (n=8), and alopecia totalis/universalis scalp (n=8). The SALT score, which quantifies the percentage of affected scalp surface area, was used to measure disease severity in treated patients. Biopsies were taken from tofacitinib-treated patients at baseline and at 4 and 24 weeks of treatment, and a later scalp biopsy was taken in several of the tofacitinib-treated patients. The study used high-throughput TCRbeta sequencing to examine T cell clonal expansion in alopecia areata, in both the C3H/HeJ mouse model and human patients. The RNA source kit depended on sample type: the PAXgene miRNA kit for fixed scalp, the miRNeasy kit for PBMCs, and the RNeasy kit for mouse skin. Human TCRbeta sequencing covered scalp tissue and sorted CD4+ and CD8+ peripheral blood T cells from patchy and totalis/universalis alopecia areata patients and healthy controls.

According to the study, the label for this sample's time point signals: more than three weeks on oral tofacitinib. The sample's treatment or condition label is to be understood as: oral pan-JAK inhibitor, 5-10 mg twice daily. From alopecia areata patients, peripheral blood was collected along with lesional scalp punch biopsies. PBMCs were isolated by density centrifugation and stained for CD3, CD4 and CD8, and CD4+ and CD8+ T cells were sorted on a FACSAria. As regards this clone: Its specific antigen is unknown. No base quality values were provided; no much bigger clone lies one nucleotide off.

General study outcomes and caveats: During tofacitinib treatment, many expanded lesional clones stuck around in both scalp and blood, and this persistence may partly explain why relapse happens after treatment is stopped. Resident alphabeta T cells in normal human skin are also sequenced, complicating scalp TCR repertoire analysis, unlike mouse skin dominated by gammadelta T cells. With tofacitinib, both scalp clonality and the number of expanded CD8+ clones among the top 100 scalp clones went down significantly. TCR sequences shared between patients were less clear than in mice, possibly partly because of HLA diversity in the patient population. Because the treated cohort was small and had just a single nonresponder, larger studies are needed to establish links between baseline CD8+ expansion and response. Compared with normal scalp, lesional scalp had higher clonality and more expanded CD8+ clones, particularly in alopecia totalis/universalis, a pattern that suggests antigenic drive.

Receptors were amplified or captured by the immunoSEQ multiplex PCR assay. To provide template for TCR sequencing, every sample had RNA extracted and reverse transcribed into cDNA. SuperScript III was used to make first-strand cDNA, primed with a 2:1 mix of oligo-dT and random hexamers. Amplification bias was assessed with a synthetic immune receptor repertoire, and residual bias was removed computationally. The paper's processing steps were these. Raw reads were preprocessed for error removal, and CDR3 was defined according to IMGT conventions as running from the conserved cysteine to phenylalanine. To get clonality, Shannon entropy was normalized by log2 of the number of productive unique TCRs and the result was subtracted from 1. Scalp TCRbeta sequences were cross-referenced with sorted blood CD4 and CD8 repertoires so that the CD4 or CD8 identity of scalp clones could be inferred. Sourced from immuneACCESS, this table was stored by TCRdb with only in-frame sequences that have V and J called. A share of the clones is absent; for the studies checked, an unresolved V gene accounts for under half, and the remainder has no known explanation. For V, J and clone size, that table is used; D and trimming come from the DNA. In all, the sample holds around 200,000 clones, and around 56% of those were seen once. Together, the top ten hold over 0.55% of the sample.

The material was CD4+ T cells sorted from blood, obtained at week 4, from a patient treated with tofacitinib. The origin of this receptor is a human donor with alopecia areata.

The DNA sequence is as follows: TGCGCCAGCAGCTTTACAACTATGAACACTGAAGCTTTCTTT. It is translated as CASSFTTMNTEAFF. The chain is made from TRBV5-1 and TRBJ1-1; the D gene is unclear. The CDR3 covers 14 residues, taking in both the cysteine and the phenylalanine. Only the CDR3 part of the read is kept: 42 bases, read in frame from the first base. The germline V gene gives CDR1 as SGHRS and CDR2 as YFSETQ. V sheds 2 bases and J sheds 0 bases, leaving 8 bases between their ends.